This TCR beta chain is drawn from a study of technical replicates of blood from several donors. Assay: immunoSEQ multiplex PCR; the TCRdb copy retains only in-frame clones and omits some. In the table there are approximately 14,000 clones, more than 75% of which are singletons. This clone showed up just a few times. The sequencing input was PBMCs. The receptor comes from a human donor in good health.

Here the CDR3 reads CAITGQGNSGNTIYF. CDR3 nucleotide sequence: TGTGCCATCACCGGACAGGGAAACTCTGGAAACACCATATATTTT. V usage is TRBV10-3 and J usage is TRBJ1-3, with 8 bases identical to TRBD1. Trimming removed 7 bases from V and 0 bases from J; junction bases left unmatched: 5. The germline CDR1 and CDR2 sequences are ENHRY and SYGVKD. This CDR3 has 15 amino acids.